This T cell receptor (beta chain) originates from a study of regulatory T cells in long-lasting Graves disease. Study-wide points: New patients shared 800 to 1,000 public clonotypes, fewer than the 2,500 to 3,500 shared by persistent patients.

This clonotype has ten or more counts. No antigen is known for it. Arm-PCR of CDR3 regions and iRepertoire HTBI primers were the basis on which TCR beta libraries were built. As processed by the authors: Across samples, roughly 58 TRBV and more than 13 TRBJ segments were found. Via MiXCR, TCRdb re-called the multiplex PCR reads, giving one row per CDR3 protein. The V and J calls and clone size are TCRdb's, not the authors'. The table includes some 250,000 distinct CDR3 sequences, around 18% detected once. The time point was: newly diagnosed GD, antithyroid drugs for less than 3 months. From RNA extracted from PBMCs, the TCR library was made. Patients all came to the study from an endocrinology department in Xi'an, China. Staff drew around 8.6 milliliters of peripheral blood into EDTA tubes. The CDR3 totals 15 residues. Trimming took 0 bases from V and 7 from J; bases not matched to a gene: 8. CDR1 and CDR2 from the germline V gene are MNHEY and SVGAGI.

The source is a female donor with Graves disease. The sequencing used peripheral blood mononuclear cells (PBMCs), collected at new diagnosis, from a patient treated with antithyroid drugs. The gene calls are TRBV6-5 and TRBJ1-2, with TRBD1 matching 7 bases. The CDR3 nucleotides are TGTGCCAGCAGTTACTCCGGAGGGGGCCGAGTTGGCTACACCTTC. It translates to CASSYSGGGRVGYTF.